This entry lists 18 T cell receptor beta chains sequenced from one sample in a study of T cell responses to AZD1222 COVID-19 vaccine. Sequencing used immunoSEQ multiplex PCR; TCRdb keeps in-frame clones, though not all of them. The table includes roughly 140,000 clones, roughly 94% detected once. Here the sequenced sample was peripheral blood, taken on day 0 of AZD1222 vaccination. All receptors derive from an adult in good health.

This chain connects TRBV2 to TRBJ2-1, with TRBD2 matching 9 bases. The CDR3 is made up of 16 amino acids. Germline CDR1 SNHLY, CDR2 FYNNEI. V shed 6 bases, J shed 4 bases, and the junction held 10 bases outside the gene matches. DNA of the CDR3: TGTGCCAGCAGGATTGGCGGGGGGGCTATGTACAATGAGCAGTTCTTC. This encodes CASRIGGGAMYNEQFF. Combining the CDR3 with reference TRBV2 and TRBJ2-1 gives the whole variable domain EPEVTQTPSHQVTQMGQEVILRCVPISNHLYFYWYRQILGQKVEFLVSFYNNEISEKSEIFDDQFSVERPDGSNFTLKIRSTKLEDSAMYFCASRIGGGAMYNEQFFGPGTRLTVL.

J is TRBJ2-2 and V is TRBV19; the D gene is possibly TRBD2 (6 bases). This CDR3 contains 20 residues. CDR1 and CDR2 (germline): LNHDA, SQIVND (reference sequence). Between the trimmed V and J ends, which lost 0 bases and 4 bases, there was a span of 24 bases. The CDR3 DNA reads TGTGCCAGTAGTATAGATTTTCAGACCCGGGACTCAAGGGGCACCGGGGAGCTGTTTTTT. Residues: CASSIDFQTRDSRGTGELFF.

This rearrangement joins TRBV27 to TRBJ1-1; 10 bases agree with TRBD1. The CDR3 contains 21 residues. CDR1 and CDR2 (germline): MNHEY, SMNVEV (reference sequence). V was clipped by 0 bases and J by 4 bases; unmatched bases: 20. In nucleotides, the CDR3 is TGTGCCAGCAGTTTATCTTTCCTTCGACAGGGGGCGATTAGGTGGTTCACTGAAGCTTTCTTT. Translation gives CASSLSFLRQGAIRWFTEAFF.

The chain's CDR3 is CASSLLSSYEQYV. The DNA for the CDR3 is TGTGCCAGCAGCCTCTTGAGCTCCTACGAGCAGTACGTC. The chain joins TRBV11-2 to TRBJ2-7, with D hard to call. The CDR3 sequence is 13 residues long. The V gene's germline CDR1 is SGHAT and CDR2 FQNNGV. The germline V and J ends were trimmed by 5 bases and 0 bases, with 8 bases remaining between them.

The gene calls are TRBV10-2 and TRBJ1-5, with TRBD1 identical over 11 bases. The ends lost 0 bases at V and 6 bases at J; junction bases unmatched: 7. CDR1 is WSHSY, CDR2 SAAADI, per germline. The CDR3 is 17 amino acids. The CDR3 nucleotides read TGCGCCAGCAGTGAGTCGGACAGGGGGCTTGGGGGTCAGCCCCAGCATTTT. Its translation: CASSESDRGLGGQPQHF.

V gene TRBV7-9 combines with J gene TRBJ2-2, with D hard to call. This CDR3 contains 12 residues. V lost 2 bases, J lost 7 bases, and 5 bases lay in between. CDR1 is SEHNR and CDR2 is FQNEAQ in the germline V gene (reference sequence). The CDR3 coding sequence is TGTGCCAGCAGCTTAATTGTCGGGGAGCTGTTTTTT. This gives the protein CASSLIVGELFF.

This rearrangement joins TRBV9 to TRBJ2-1; 13 nucleotides line up with TRBD2. The CDR3 is 15 amino acids. V gave up 4 bases and J gave up 7 bases; unmatched junction bases: 5. CDR1 is SGDLS and CDR2 is YYNGEE in the germline V gene. In nucleotides, the CDR3 is TGTGCCAGCAGCTTGCGACTAGCGGGGGGAAATGAGCAGTTCTTC. The encoded protein is CASSLRLAGGNEQFF.

This clone was seen just once. The rearrangement joins TRBV3-1 (or the pseudogene TRBV3-2) to TRBJ1-2; possibly TRBD1 for D (6 bases). This CDR3 contains 14 residues. V gave up 0 bases and J gave up 4 bases, with 9 bases separating them. The germline CDR1 and CDR2 sequences are LGHDT and YNNKEL (reference sequence). The DNA for the CDR3 is TGTGCCAGCAGCCAAGAAGCCAGGGGCTATGGCTACACCTTC. This translates into CASSQEARGYGYTF.

The chain links TRBV19 to TRBJ2-7; 8 bases are a match to TRBD1. This CDR3 contains 14 residues. Trimming removed 6 bases from V and 2 bases from J; junction bases left unmatched: 6. The V gene's germline CDR1 is LNHDA and CDR2 SQIVND (reference sequence). The CDR3 loop is CASSGQGGPYEQYV. The CDR3, as DNA: TGTGCCAGTAGCGGACAGGGCGGGCCCTACGAGCAGTACGTC.

The chain carries TRBV18 and TRBJ2-5; D remains unclear. In germline, CDR1 is KGHSH, CDR2 LQKENI. This CDR3 has 12 amino acids. The V end was cut by 6 bases, the J end by 3 bases, with 8 bases between. The CDR3, as DNA: TGTGCCAGCTCTCCGGAAGAAGAGACCCAGTACTTC. This sequence encodes CASSPEEETQYF.

This clone was found a few times. The chain uses TRBV27 and TRBJ1-6, with 7 bases aligning to TRBD1. The CDR3 loop spans 17 amino acids. The V segment lost 2 bases and the J segment 0 bases; nucleotides outside the gene matches: 4. Per germline, CDR1 MNHEY and CDR2 SMNVEV (reference sequence). Here the CDR3 DNA reads TGTGCCAGCAGTTTAGGGGGGACAGTCTCCTATAATTCACCCCTCCACTTT. This sequence encodes CASSLGGTVSYNSPLHF.

This chain links TRBV19 with TRBJ1-5, with D possibly matching TRBD1 (6 bases). Germline CDR1 reads LNHDA; CDR2 reads SQIVND (reference sequence). The CDR3 sequence is 16 residues long. V was trimmed by 5 bases and J by 9 bases, leaving 23 bases between them. Written as DNA, the CDR3 is TGTGCCAGTAGTCGCGGGGACACCCGCAACAACTGGCCCCAGCATTTT. Encoded protein: CASSRGDTRNNWPQHF.

V gene TRBV29-1 combines with J gene TRBJ1-2; D gene ambiguous. Germline lookup yields CDR1 SQVTM and CDR2 ANQGSEA. This CDR3 comprises 16 residues. V was pared by 4 bases and J by 4 bases, with 22 bases between. The CDR3 protein is CSVVLLGKGKVYGYTF. In DNA form, the CDR3 reads TGCAGCGTTGTGCTTCTGGGAAAAGGGAAGGTCTATGGCTACACCTTC.

This chain joins TRBV29-1 and TRBJ2-1; 8 nucleotides align to TRBD2. The CDR3 covers 15 residues. CDR1 is SQVTM and CDR2 is ANQGSEA in the germline V gene. Trimming took 6 bases from V and 4 from J; bases not matched to a gene: 11. In DNA form, the CDR3 reads TGCAGCGTCGACGGGGGGGCCGGTTTTTACAATGAGCAGTTCTTC. This translates into CSVDGGAGFYNEQFF.

This chain joins TRBV19 and TRBJ2-2; D tentatively fits TRBD1 or TRBD2 (5 bases each). Germline V gene sequence: CDR1 LNHDA, CDR2 SQIVND (reference sequence). CDR3 size: 14 residues. Deletions cut 9 bases from V and 8 bases from J, with 19 bases between. The CDR3: CASQHLGVRGELFF. The DNA of the CDR3 is TGTGCCAGCCAACACCTGGGGGTGCGAGGGGAGCTGTTTTTT.

The rearrangement joins TRBV6-5 to TRBJ1-2; tentative D call: TRBD1 (6 bases). V was clipped by 5 bases and J by 5 bases, with 15 bases between them. The CDR3 is 14 amino acids. Per the germline V gene, CDR1 is MNHEY and CDR2 is SVGAGI. CDR3 DNA sequence: TGTGCCAGCAGTAGCGACAGGAACGGTTATGGCTACACCTTC. Translating it yields CASSSDRNGYGYTF.

This chain uses TRBV19 with TRBJ1-1; D is uncertain. The CDR3 covers 12 residues. Trimming cost V 5 bases and J 11 bases, with 15 bases left between them. Looked up from germline, CDR1 is LNHDA and CDR2 is SQIVND (reference sequence). The CDR3 DNA follows: TGTGCCAGTAGTGGTTTTGGGTTTGAGGCTTTCTTT. Its protein is CASSGFGFEAFF.

V usage is TRBV5-4 and J usage is TRBJ1-1; 9 nucleotides agree with TRBD1. Germline V CDR1 and CDR2: SGHNT, YYREEE (reference sequence). This CDR3 has 14 amino acids. Germline trimming cut 1 base from V and 5 bases from J; bases unmatched to any gene: 3. The CDR3 DNA is TGTGCCAGCAGCTTGACCGGGACAGGGACTGAAGCTTTCTTT. Its translation: CASSLTGTGTEAFF.